A single sample is the source of the 10 T cell receptor beta chains below, sequenced in a study of beta chain features in type 1 diabetes (dated by TCRdb to the late 2010s). On the study overall, not on this receptor specifically: A moderate but significant shortening of TCRB CDR3 length was observed in type 1 diabetes patients in all four CD4+ subsets.

The library was made by the immunoSEQ multiplex PCR assay. All of the isolated RNA was reverse transcribed with the High Capacity cDNA Reverse Transcription Kit, so expressed TCRB transcripts were sequenced. As stored in TCRdb, this immuneACCESS dataset retains in-frame rearrangements with V and J assigned. A fraction of the clones does not appear; measured against another copy, unresolved V genes explain less than half of the discrepancy, and the remainder lacks a known reason. Counted in this sample were around 100,000 clones; under 30% of them appeared once. The ten largest clones represent roughly 0.58% of the sample. Their recognized antigens are unknown. Sequences were obtained from central memory CD4+ T cells from blood. These receptor sequences come from a woman aged 18-29 years with type 1 diabetes.

The rearrangement uses TRBV7-9 and TRBJ2-2; TRBD2 aligns across 10 bases. Per germline, CDR1 SEHNR and CDR2 FQNEAQ (reference sequence). CDR3 length: 17 residues. V was pared by 4 bases and J by 4 bases, with 9 bases of the junction left unmatched. The CDR3 coding sequence is TGTGCCAGCAGCTCCTCCGGGACTAGCGATGTCACCGGGGAGCTGTTTTTT. It specifies CASSSSGTSDVTGELFF.

A few counts support this clone. The chain has TRBV18 and TRBJ2-7; TRBD2 aligns across 10 bases. The length of the CDR3 is 15 residues. Trimming took 5 bases from V and 2 from J; bases not matched to a gene: 6. Germline values: CDR1 KGHSH, CDR2 LQKENI. Written as DNA, the CDR3 is TGTGCCAGCTCATCCCTAGCGGGAGACCCCTACGAGCAGTACTTC. Residues: CASSSLAGDPYEQYF.

The chain joins TRBV19 to TRBJ1-3; maybe TRBD1 (5 bases). This CDR3 has 13 amino acids. Trimming cost V 7 bases and J 0 bases, with 7 bases left between them. Germline CDR1 is LNHDA and CDR2 is SQIVND (reference sequence). This CDR3 is CASTQGSGNTIYF. The CDR3 nucleotides are TGTGCCAGTACGCAGGGCTCTGGAAACACCATATATTTT. The whole variable domain, remainder taken from reference TRBV19 and TRBJ1-3, is DGGITQSPKYLFRKEGQNVTLSCEQNLNHDAMYWYRQDPGQGLRLIYYSQIVNDFQKGDIAEGYSVSREKKESFPLTVTSAQKNPTAFYLCASTQGSGNTIYFGEGSWLTVV.

This clone came up a few times. This chain connects TRBV7-9 to TRBJ1-3; D call uncertain. CDR1 is SEHNR and CDR2 is FQNEAQ in the germline V gene (reference sequence). Between the trimmed V and J ends, which lost 3 bases and 0 bases, there was a span of 12 bases. CDR3 length: 16 amino acids. CDR3 region: CASSFSQASSGNTIYF. The DNA for the CDR3 is TGTGCCAGCAGCTTCTCCCAGGCGTCCTCTGGAAACACCATATATTTT. Together with reference TRBV7-9 and TRBJ1-3, the CDR3 gives the full variable domain: DTGVSQNPRHKITKRGQNVTFRCDPISEHNRLYWYRQTLGQGPEFLTYFQNEAQLEKSRLLSDRFSAERPKGSFSTLEIQRTEQGDSAMYLCASSFSQASSGNTIYFGEGSWLTVV.

This clone was seen only a few times. CDR3 nucleotide sequence: TGTGCCAGCAGTCCGACAGCCTCCTCCTACGAGCAGTACGTC. Protein sequence: CASSPTASSYEQYV. The chain uses TRBV6-1 and TRBJ2-7; a weak D match, TRBD1 (5 bases). The CDR3 contains 14 residues. The germline V gene has CDR1 MNHNS and CDR2 SASEGT. V shed 5 bases and J shed 0 bases, with 11 bases lying between them.

This clone was detected a few times. This chain links TRBV7-9 with TRBJ2-6; the match to TRBD1 covers 7 bases. Germline V gives CDR1 SEHNR, CDR2 FQNEAQ (reference sequence). The CDR3 has 16 residues. With 5 bases clipped from V and 2 bases from J, the junction kept 6 bases outside the gene matches. The CDR3 is CASSISGGTGANVLTF. Written as DNA, the CDR3 is TGTGCCAGCAGCATTTCAGGGGGAACTGGGGCCAACGTCCTGACTTTC.

The chain joins TRBV4-1 to TRBJ2-2; unclear D gene. The CDR3 is made up of 14 amino acids. Germline values: CDR1 MGHRA, CDR2 YSYEKL. Between the trimmed V and J ends, which lost 5 bases and 0 bases, there was a span of 7 bases. The CDR3 DNA reads TGCGCCAGCAGCTTTACAGCGAACACCGGGGAGCTGTTTTTT. It codes for CASSFTANTGELFF.

The V gene is TRBV28, the J gene TRBJ1-2; 9 positions match TRBD1. The V gene end was trimmed by 5 bases and the J gene end by 7 bases; junction bases not matched to a gene: 20. CDR1 is MDHEN and CDR2 is SYDVKM in the germline V gene. This CDR3 is built from 18 residues. CDR3 region: CASSLLSGQGDRNSGYTF. For the CDR3, the DNA is TGTGCCAGCAGTCTACTCTCGGGACAGGGTGATAGGAATAGTGGCTACACCTTC.

The chain joins TRBV9 to TRBJ2-1, with 9 nucleotides matching TRBD2. The V and J ends lost 0 bases and 10 bases, in that order; junction bases with no gene match: 5. This CDR3 spans 14 amino acids. The germline CDR1 and CDR2 sequences are SGDLS and YYNGEE. The CDR3: CASSVVPSGTEQFF. CDR3 sequence (DNA): TGTGCCAGCAGCGTAGTCCCTAGCGGGACCGAGCAGTTCTTC.

In DNA, the CDR3 is TGTGCCAGTATGGTCGCCGGGACAGGGGATAATGAAAAACTGTTTTTT. It specifies CASMVAGTGDNEKLFF. The rearrangement links TRBV19 to TRBJ1-4; 10 bases are a match to TRBD1. The CDR3 has 16 amino acids. V gave up 7 bases and J gave up 4 bases; unmatched junction bases: 9. Per the germline V gene, CDR1 is LNHDA and CDR2 is SQIVND (reference sequence).